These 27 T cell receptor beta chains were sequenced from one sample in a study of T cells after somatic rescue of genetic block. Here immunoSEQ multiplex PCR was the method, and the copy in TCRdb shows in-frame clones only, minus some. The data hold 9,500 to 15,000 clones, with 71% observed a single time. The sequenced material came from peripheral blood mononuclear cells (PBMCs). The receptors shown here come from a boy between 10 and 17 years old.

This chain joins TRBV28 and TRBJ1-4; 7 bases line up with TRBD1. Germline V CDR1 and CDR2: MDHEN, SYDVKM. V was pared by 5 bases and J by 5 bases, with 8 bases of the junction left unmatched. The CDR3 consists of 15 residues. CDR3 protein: CASSRSGGLNEKLFF. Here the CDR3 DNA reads TGTGCCAGCAGTCGCTCAGGGGGGCTAAATGAAAAACTGTTTTTT.

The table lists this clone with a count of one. The chain's CDR3 is CASSKQDPPGYEQYF. In DNA, the CDR3 is TGTGCCAGCAGCAAACAGGATCCCCCGGGTTACGAGCAGTACTTC. This rearrangement joins TRBV21-1 to TRBJ2-7. TRBV21-1 is listed as a pseudogene. CDR3 size: 15 residues.

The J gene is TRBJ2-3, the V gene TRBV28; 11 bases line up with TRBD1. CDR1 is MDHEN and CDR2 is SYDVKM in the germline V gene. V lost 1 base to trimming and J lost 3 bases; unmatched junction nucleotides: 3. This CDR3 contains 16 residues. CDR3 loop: CASSLSGTGGTDTQYF. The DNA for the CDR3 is TGTGCCAGCAGTTTATCTGGGACAGGGGGGACAGATACGCAGTATTTT. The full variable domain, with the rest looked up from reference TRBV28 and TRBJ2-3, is DVKVTQSSRYLVKRTGEKVFLECVQDMDHENMFWYRQDPGLGLRLIYFSYDVKMKEKGDIPEGYSVSREKKERFSLILESASTNQTSMYLCASSLSGTGGTDTQYFGPGTRLTVL.

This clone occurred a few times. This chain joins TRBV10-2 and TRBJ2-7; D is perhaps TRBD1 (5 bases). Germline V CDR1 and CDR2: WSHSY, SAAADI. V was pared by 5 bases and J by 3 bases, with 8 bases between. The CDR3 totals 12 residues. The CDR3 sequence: CASSKTDYEQYF. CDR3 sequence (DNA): TGCGCCAGCAGTAAGACAGACTACGAGCAGTACTTC.

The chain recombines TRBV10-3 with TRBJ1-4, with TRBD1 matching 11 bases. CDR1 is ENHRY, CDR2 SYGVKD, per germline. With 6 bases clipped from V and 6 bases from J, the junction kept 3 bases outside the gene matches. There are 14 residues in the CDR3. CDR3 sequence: CAISLGQGDEKLFF. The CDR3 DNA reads TGTGCCATCAGCCTGGGACAGGGGGATGAAAAACTGTTTTTT.

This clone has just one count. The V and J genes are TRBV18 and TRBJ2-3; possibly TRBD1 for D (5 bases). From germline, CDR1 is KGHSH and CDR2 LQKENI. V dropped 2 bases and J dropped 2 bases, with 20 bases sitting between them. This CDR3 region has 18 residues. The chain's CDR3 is CASSPNIGQGSPTDTQYF. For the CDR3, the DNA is TGTGCCAGCTCACCAAATATTGGGCAGGGAAGCCCCACAGATACGCAGTATTTT. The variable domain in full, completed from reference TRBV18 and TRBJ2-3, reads NAGVMQNPRHLVRRRGQEARLRCSPMKGHSHVYWYRQLPEEGLKFMVYLQKENIIDESGMPKERFSAEFPKEGPSILRIQQVVRGDSAAYFCASSPNIGQGSPTDTQYFGPGTRLTVL.

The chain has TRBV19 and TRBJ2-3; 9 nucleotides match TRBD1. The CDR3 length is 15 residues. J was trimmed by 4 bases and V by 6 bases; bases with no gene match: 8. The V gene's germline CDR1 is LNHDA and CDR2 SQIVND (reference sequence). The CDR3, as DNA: TGTGCCAGTAGCCGACTGTGGGACAGGGCAGATACGCAGTATTTT. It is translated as CASSRLWDRADTQYF.

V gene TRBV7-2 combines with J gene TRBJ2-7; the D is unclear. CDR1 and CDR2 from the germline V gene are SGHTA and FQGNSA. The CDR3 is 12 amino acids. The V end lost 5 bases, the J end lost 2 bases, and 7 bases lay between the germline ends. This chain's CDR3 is CASSRHPYEQYF. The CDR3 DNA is TGTGCCAGCAGCAGACACCCCTACGAGCAGTACTTC. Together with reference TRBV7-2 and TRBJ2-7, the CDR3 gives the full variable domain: GAGVSQSPSNKVTEKGKDVELRCDPISGHTALYWYRQSLGQGLEFLIYFQGNSAPDKSGLPSDRFSAERTGGSVSTLTIQRTQQEDSAVYLCASSRHPYEQYFGPGTRLTVT.

The CDR3 nucleotides read TGTGCCAGCAGTTCGAGCACTCTTAACTATGGCTACACCTTC. It translates to CASSSSTLNYGYTF. This chain links TRBV6-1 with TRBJ1-2; D unclear. The CDR3 has 14 amino acids. Per the germline V gene, CDR1 is MNHNS and CDR2 is SASEGT. With 5 bases removed from V and 1 base from J, the gap between germline ends came to 11 bases.

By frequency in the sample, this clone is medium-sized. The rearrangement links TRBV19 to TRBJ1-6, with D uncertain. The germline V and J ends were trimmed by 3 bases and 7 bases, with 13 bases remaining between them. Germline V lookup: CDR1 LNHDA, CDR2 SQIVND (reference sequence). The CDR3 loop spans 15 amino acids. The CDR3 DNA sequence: TGTGCCAGTAGTATTAACAGTCAAGGGAATTCACCCCTCCACTTT. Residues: CASSINSQGNSPLHF. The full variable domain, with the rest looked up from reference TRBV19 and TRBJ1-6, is DGGITQSPKYLFRKEGQNVTLSCEQNLNHDAMYWYRQDPGQGLRLIYYSQIVNDFQKGDIAEGYSVSREKKESFPLTVTSAQKNPTAFYLCASSINSQGNSPLHFGNGTRLTVT.

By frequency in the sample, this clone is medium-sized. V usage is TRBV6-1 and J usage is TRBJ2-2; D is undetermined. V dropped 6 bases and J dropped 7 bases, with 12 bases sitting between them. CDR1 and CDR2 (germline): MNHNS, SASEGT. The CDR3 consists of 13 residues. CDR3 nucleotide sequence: TGTGCCAGCAGGGGAATAACCTTCGGGGAGCTGTTTTTT. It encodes CASRGITFGELFF.

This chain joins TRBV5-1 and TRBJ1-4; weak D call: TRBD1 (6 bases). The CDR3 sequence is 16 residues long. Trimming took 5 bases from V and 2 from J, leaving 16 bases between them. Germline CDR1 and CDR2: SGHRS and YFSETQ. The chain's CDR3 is CASRGGRSGTNEKLFF. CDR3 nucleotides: TGCGCCAGCAGGGGGGGCCGCAGCGGGACTAATGAAAAACTGTTTTTT.

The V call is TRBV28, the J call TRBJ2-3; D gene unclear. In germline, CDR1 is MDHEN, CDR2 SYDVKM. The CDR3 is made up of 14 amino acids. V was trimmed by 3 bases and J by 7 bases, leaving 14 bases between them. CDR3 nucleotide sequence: TGTGCCAGCAGTTTTCGGGTAGTTCCCTATACGCAGTATTTT. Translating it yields CASSFRVVPYTQYF.

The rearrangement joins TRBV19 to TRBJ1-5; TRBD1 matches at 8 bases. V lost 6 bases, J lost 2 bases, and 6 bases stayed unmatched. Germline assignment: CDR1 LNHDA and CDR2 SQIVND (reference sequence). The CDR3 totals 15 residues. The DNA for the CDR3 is TGTGCCAGTAGCAAGACAGGGGCCCGCAATCAGCCCCAGCATTTT. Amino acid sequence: CASSKTGARNQPQHF.

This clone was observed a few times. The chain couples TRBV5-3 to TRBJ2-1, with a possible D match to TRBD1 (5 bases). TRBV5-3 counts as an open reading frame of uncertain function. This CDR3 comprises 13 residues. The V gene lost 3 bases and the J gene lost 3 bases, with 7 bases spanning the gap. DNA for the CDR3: TGTGCCAGAAGCTACAGGAGCTACAATGAGCAGTTCTTC. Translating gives CARSYRSYNEQFF.

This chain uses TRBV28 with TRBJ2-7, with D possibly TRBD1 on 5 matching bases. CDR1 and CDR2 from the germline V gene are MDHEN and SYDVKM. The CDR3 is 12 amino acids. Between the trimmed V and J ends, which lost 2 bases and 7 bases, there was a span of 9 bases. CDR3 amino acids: CASSLHRWEQYF. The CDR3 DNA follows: TGTGCCAGCAGTTTACACAGGTGGGAGCAGTACTTC.

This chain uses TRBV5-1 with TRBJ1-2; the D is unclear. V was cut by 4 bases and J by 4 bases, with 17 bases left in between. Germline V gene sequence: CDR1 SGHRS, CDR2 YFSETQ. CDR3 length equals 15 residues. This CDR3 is CASSPRVGSFYGYTF. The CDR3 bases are TGCGCCAGCAGCCCCCGTGTCGGCTCTTTCTATGGCTACACCTTC.

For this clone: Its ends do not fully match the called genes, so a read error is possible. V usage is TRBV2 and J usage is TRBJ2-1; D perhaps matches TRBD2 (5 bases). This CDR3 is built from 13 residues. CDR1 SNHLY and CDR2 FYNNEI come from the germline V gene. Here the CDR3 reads CASTWTSYNEQFF. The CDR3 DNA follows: TGTGCCAGCACCTGGACTTCTTACAATGAACAGTTCTTC.

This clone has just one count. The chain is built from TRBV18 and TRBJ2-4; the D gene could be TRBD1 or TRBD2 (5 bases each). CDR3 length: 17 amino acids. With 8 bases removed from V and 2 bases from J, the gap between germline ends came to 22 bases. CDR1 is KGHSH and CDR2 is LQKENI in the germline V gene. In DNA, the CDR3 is TGTGCCAGCAGGGGAGCAGGAAACCCGACTTCCAAAAACATTCAGTACTTC. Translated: CASRGAGNPTSKNIQYF.

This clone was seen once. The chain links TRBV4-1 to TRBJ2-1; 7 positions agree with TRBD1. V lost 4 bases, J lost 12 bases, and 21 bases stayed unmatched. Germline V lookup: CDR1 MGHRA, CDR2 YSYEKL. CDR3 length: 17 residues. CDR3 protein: CASSPFEPGTVNLGQFF. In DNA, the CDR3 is TGCGCCAGCAGCCCTTTTGAACCCGGGACAGTGAATTTAGGGCAGTTCTTC.

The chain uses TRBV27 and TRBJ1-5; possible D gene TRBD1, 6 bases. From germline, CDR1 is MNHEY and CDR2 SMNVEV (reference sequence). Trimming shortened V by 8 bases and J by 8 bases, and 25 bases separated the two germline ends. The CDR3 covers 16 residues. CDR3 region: CASRGWGDNSMEPQHF. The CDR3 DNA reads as TGTGCCAGCCGTGGTTGGGGGGACAATTCAATGGAGCCCCAGCATTTT.

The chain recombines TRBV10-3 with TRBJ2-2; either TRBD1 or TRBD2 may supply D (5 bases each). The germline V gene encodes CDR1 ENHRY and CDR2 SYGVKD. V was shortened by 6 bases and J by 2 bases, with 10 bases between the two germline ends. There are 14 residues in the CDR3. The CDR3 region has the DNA TGTGCCATCAGCGGGACGGATAACACCGGGGAGCTGTTTTTT. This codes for CAISGTDNTGELFF.

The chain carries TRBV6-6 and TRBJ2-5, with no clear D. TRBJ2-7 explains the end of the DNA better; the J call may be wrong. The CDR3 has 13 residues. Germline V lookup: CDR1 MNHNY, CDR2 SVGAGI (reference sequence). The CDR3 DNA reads TGTGCCAGCAGTTACTCCCTCGGCGACGAGCAGTACTTC. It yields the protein CASSYSLGDEQYF.

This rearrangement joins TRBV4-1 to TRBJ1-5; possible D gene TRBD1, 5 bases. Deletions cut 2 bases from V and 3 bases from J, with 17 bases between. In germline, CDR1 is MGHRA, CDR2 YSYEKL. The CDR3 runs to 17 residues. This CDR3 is CASSQTRRKGLNQPQHF. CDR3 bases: TGCGCCAGCAGCCAAACTAGGAGGAAGGGGCTCAATCAGCCCCAGCATTTT.

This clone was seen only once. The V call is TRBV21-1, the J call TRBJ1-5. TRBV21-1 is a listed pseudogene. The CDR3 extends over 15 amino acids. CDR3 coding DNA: TGTGCCAGCAGCAAAGGAAGGGTCCTCAATCAGCCCCAGCATTTT. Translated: CASSKGRVLNQPQHF.

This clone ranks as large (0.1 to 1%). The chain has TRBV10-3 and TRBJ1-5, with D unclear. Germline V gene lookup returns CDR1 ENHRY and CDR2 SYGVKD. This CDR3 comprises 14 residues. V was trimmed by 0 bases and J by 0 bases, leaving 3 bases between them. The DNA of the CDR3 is TGTGCCATCAGTGAGTCCAGTAGCAATCAGCCCCAGCATTTT. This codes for CAISESSSNQPQHF.

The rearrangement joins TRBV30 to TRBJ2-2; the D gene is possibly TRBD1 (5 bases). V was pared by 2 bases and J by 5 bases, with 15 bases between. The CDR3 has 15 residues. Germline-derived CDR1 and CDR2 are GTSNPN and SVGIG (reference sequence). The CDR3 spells CAWSPLGAQTGELFF. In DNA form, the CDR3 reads TGTGCCTGGAGTCCCCTTGGGGCGCAAACCGGGGAGCTGTTTTTT.